This T cell receptor beta chain derives from a study of tissue T cells after allogeneic stem cell transplantation. Notes on the study in general: Alloreactivity or antigen specificity of tissue TCRs was not determined; some clones might be host cells. Sampling depth was limited, and the cohort was small and clinically varied. Across patients, clones rarely overlapped, yet motif clusters were shared tissue-specifically.

Generated by immunoSEQ multiplex PCR, the TCRdb table keeps only in-frame clones and is missing some. The data hold approximately 17,000 clones, with under 80% observed a single time. Comments on this clone: No antigen is known for it. Gene and germline names: mouse.

The sequencing input was spleen. The sequence derives from a female BALB/c mouse in good health. This mouse strain has H2-d as its MHC haplotype.

CDR3 loop: CTCSADEGTGNTLYF. The covered CDR3 bases are TGCACCTGCAGTGCAGATGAGGGAACTGGAAATACGCTCTAT. The chain employs TRBV1 and TRBJ1-3; D gene uncertain. The read terminates 1 residue before the CDR3 end, so the remaining end is supplied by the germline J gene. The CDR3 spans 15 residues. V shed 0 bases and J shed 2 bases, with 8 bases lying between them. CDR1 is NSQYPW and CDR2 is LRSPGD in the germline V gene (reference sequence).